These 9 T cell receptor beta chains were sequenced from one sample in a study of cytomegalovirus exposure and HLA in healthy donors. PCR primers comprised 60 Vbeta and 13 Jbeta primers. Sequenced by immunoSEQ multiplex PCR; TCRdb stores in-frame clones only, minus some. The table includes around 170,000 clones, 84% detected once. Source material: PBMCs. The receptor set was obtained from a boy between 2 and 10 years old in good health and CMV-seronegative.

This clone has only one observation. The chain couples TRBV5-1 to TRBJ2-3; D might be TRBD2 (6 bases). The CDR3 is 16 residues long. V lost 3 bases and J lost 1, with 15 bases in between. The V gene's germline CDR1 is SGHRS and CDR2 YFSETQ. In DNA form, the CDR3 reads TGCGCCAGCAGCTCTAGCGTCAATGGGGGCACAGATACGCAGTATTTT. Protein product: CASSSSVNGGTDTQYF.

The chain links TRBV28 to TRBJ1-1, with TRBD1 identical over 9 bases. V lost 2 bases and J lost 3; bases outside the gene matches: 4. Per the germline V gene, CDR1 is MDHEN and CDR2 is SYDVKM. This CDR3 is 15 amino acids long. The CDR3 region has the DNA TGTGCCAGCAGTTTACCGACAGGGGGAGACACTGAAGCTTTCTTT. Its protein is CASSLPTGGDTEAFF.

A few counts support this clone. V and J are TRBV27 and TRBJ2-1, with D possibly being TRBD2 (6 bases). Germline CDR1 reads MNHEY; CDR2 reads SMNVEV (reference sequence). CDR3 length equals 16 residues. V was trimmed by 5 bases and J by 4 bases, leaving 18 bases between them. Here the CDR3 reads CASSPRGSGTYNEQFF. CDR3 nucleotide sequence: TGTGCCAGCAGTCCTCGGGGTAGCGGAACTTACAATGAGCAGTTCTTC.

The gene calls are TRBV20-1 and TRBJ2-5; D not certain. The CDR3 spans 10 residues. Trimming shortened V by 5 bases and J by 5 bases, and 6 bases separated the two germline ends. CDR1 and CDR2 (germline): DFQATT, SNEGSKA (reference sequence). CDR3: CSADQETQYF. The CDR3 bases are TGCAGTGCTGATCAGGAGACCCAGTACTTC.

The genes are TRBV2 and TRBJ2-1; 12 nucleotides align to TRBD2. This CDR3 comprises 16 residues. The trim removed 6 bases at V and 0 bases at J, leaving 3 bases unmatched. CDR1 and CDR2 from the germline V gene are SNHLY and FYNNEI. Here the CDR3 reads CASSLAGGSSYNEQFF. The CDR3 DNA reads as TGTGCCAGCAGCCTAGCGGGAGGGAGCTCCTACAATGAGCAGTTCTTC.

The chain combines TRBV27 with TRBJ2-7; TRBD2 matches at 11 bases. Germline CDR1 MNHEY, CDR2 SMNVEV (reference sequence). There are 16 residues in the CDR3. V gave up 6 bases and J gave up 3 bases; unmatched junction bases: 10. In DNA form, the CDR3 reads TGTGCCAGCAGCCCCTCACAACTAGCGGGGGTCTACGAGCAGTACTTC. Translated: CASSPSQLAGVYEQYF.

The chain links TRBV5-1 to TRBJ2-2; 11 bases are shared with TRBD2. Per germline, CDR1 SGHRS and CDR2 YFSETQ. The CDR3 length is 18 residues. V shed 2 bases and J 0 bases; nucleotides not matched to a gene: 6. The CDR3 sequence: CASSFTGTSGSNTGELFF. CDR3 DNA sequence: TGCGCCAGCAGCTTTACCGGGACTAGCGGATCGAACACCGGGGAGCTGTTTTTT.

Only one count was recorded for this clone. This chain joins TRBV9 and TRBJ2-3; D is possibly TRBD2 (6 bases). V dropped 0 bases and J dropped 2 bases, with 13 bases sitting between them. The CDR3 sequence is 16 residues long. Per germline, CDR1 SGDLS and CDR2 YYNGEE. CDR3 nucleotide sequence: TGTGCCAGCAGCGTAGGGATTAGCGGTTTCACAGATACGCAGTATTTT. Translation: CASSVGISGFTDTQYF.

This chain connects TRBV4-1 to TRBJ2-2; TRBD1 matches 8 bases. The J segment lost 0 bases and the V segment lost 1 base, leaving 10 bases of the junction unmatched. Germline CDR1 and CDR2: MGHRA and YSYEKL. The CDR3 runs to 19 residues. The DNA for the CDR3 is TGCGCCAGCAGCCAAGGTGTCAGGGGGCCACTAGCGAACACCGGGGAGCTGTTTTTT. Its protein is CASSQGVRGPLANTGELFF.